The clone carrying this T cell receptor (beta chain) was seen only a few times. Antigen unknown. The sample originates from a study of read filtering for tumor transcriptome and immune sequencing. Turning to the study itself: Revised staging placed eight or nine patients in R-ISS I, around 15 in II, more than 5 in III. After DNase treatment, RNA was made into whole-transcriptome libraries. Overall study results and limits: Sorted CD138-negative bone marrow cells were not purified T cells.

At the time of active disease, bone marrow was collected from every patient. Molecular barcoded adaptors covering alpha/delta and beta/gamma chains were used on 400 to 450 ng RNA. TCRdb recomputed calls from the reads with MiXCR, one row per CDR3 protein. The table has roughly 49,000 distinct CDR3 sequences, around 19% seen once. Germline values: CDR1 SGHRS, CDR2 YFSETQ. The CDR3 extends over 14 amino acids. Deletions cut 0 bases from V and 5 bases from J, with 10 bases between. The chain joins TRBV5-1 to TRBJ2-3, with D maybe TRBD2 (5 bases). Sequencing input: a population of CD138-negative cells sorted from bone marrow. The origin of this receptor is a donor over 35 with multiple myeloma. CDR3 nucleotides: TGCGCCAGCAGCTTGGAGGGAGCAAAAGATACGCAGTATTTT. Residues: CASSLEGAKDTQYF.